This T cell receptor (beta chain) was obtained from a study of post-analysis software for immune sequencing data (dated by TCRdb to the mid-2010s). About the study as a whole: Relapsing-remitting, secondary progressive and progressive-relapsing multiple sclerosis were recorded as disease courses, and subtype annotation was lacking for some patients. The patient repertoires were compared against about 10 previously published healthy control repertoires obtained from donors aged 6 to 25 years. A subset of samples was prepared in parallel using single-end sample barcoding, then pooled and co-amplified after Illumina adapter ligation. Results the study describes overall, beyond this receptor: Direct clustering with F measure revealed strong co-clustering of samples prepared in the same batch, which led to a batch-effect correction. Multiple sclerosis patients had significantly lower normalized Chao1 diversity than controls, a result that suggests substantial peripheral T-cell clonal expansion. Patients showed significantly higher frequencies than controls for five TRBV segments, among them TRBV5-6, TRBV5-1 and TRBV20-1. The multiple sclerosis patient group was slightly younger than the control group.

The CDR3 sequence holds 14 residues, the cysteine and phenylalanine included. Only the CDR3 DNA is retained, 42 bases long and in frame from the first base. The V and J ends are trimmed by 6 bases and 6 bases, leaving 16 bases between them. CDR1 and CDR2, per the germline V gene, are MGHDK and SYGVNS. Library preparation was by PCR. TCRdb shows the sequencer as Illumina HiSeq 2500. To reduce PCR and sequencing biases, unique molecular identifiers were incorporated into the TCR beta cDNA libraries. Per 1 to 10 million input T cells, some 500,000 cDNA molecules were obtained, such that each molecule approximated one T cell. The patient libraries were prepared and sequenced with the same protocol used for the earlier healthy control dataset. Within a given batch, samples were prepared together, multiplexed and sequenced on the same HiSeq lane. Per the authors' processing: Raw barcoded reads were processed with MIGEC, discarding single-read molecular identifier groups before consensus assembly and CDR3 extraction. VDJtools was used for post-analysis of the clonotype tables, with diversity normalized by down-sampling every dataset to the smallest sample size. Repertoire overlap clustering matched CDR3 amino acid but not nucleotide sequences to correct batch-related cross-sample contamination. TCRdb reprocessing: public reads trimmed at Q25 with fastp, clones called with MiXCR, in-frame beta chains kept. Entries that share a CDR3 protein sequence are merged under the most common genes and DNA. TCRdb's processing, not the authors' own work, is the source of the V and J calls. The sample table holds roughly 870,000 distinct CDR3 sequences, of which roughly 58% were seen once. Over 4% of the sample lies in the top ten.

On this clonotype: No antigen is known for it. Per-nucleotide qualities are absent, and no much larger clonotype sits a single base away.

To demonstrate the VDJtools post-analysis software, the study profiled TCR beta repertoires from the peripheral blood of about a dozen young patients with multiple sclerosis. The multiple sclerosis patients were children and adolescents between roughly 6 and 15 years of age. The receptor chain draws on TRBV25-1 and TRBJ2-3, with TRBD1 tentatively as D gene (6 bases match). The TCR comes from a girl aged 10 to 17 with multiple sclerosis. Sequences were obtained from blood. The CDR3 is CASRDQGLADTQYF. The nucleotide sequence reads TGTGCCAGCAGAGATCAGGGGTTGGCGGATACGCAGTATTTT.